This TCR beta chain originates from a study of blood T cells in healthy people across ages. The V end was cut by 0 bases, the J end by 6 bases, with 18 bases between. CDR1 is LGHNA, CDR2 YNFKEQ, per germline. CDR3 size: 16 residues. General study results and limits: Strongly correlated with naive T cell percentage was TCR beta diversity.

Comment on this clonotype: Its specificity is not known.

Combining a sample-barcoded 5' primer with a J-beta primer mix, a second PCR ran for roughly 7 to 12 cycles. TCRdb called the 5' RACE reads again in MiXCR, with one record for every CDR3 protein. The sample lists 750,000 to 950,000 distinct CDR3 sequences, just under 30% occurring once. This same sample was also part of a study on T cells of mothers and their children.

J is TRBJ2-7 and V is TRBV4-2; either TRBD1 or TRBD2 may supply D (5 bases each). The receptor's source is a woman in her forties in good health. Sequencing input: blood. The CDR3 spells CASSQDVGAGQGEQYF. DNA for the CDR3: TGTGCCAGCAGCCAAGATGTCGGGGCCGGTCAAGGCGAGCAGTACTTC.